This T cell receptor (beta chain) was obtained from a study of T-cell memory formation after mild COVID-19. Study-level information: TCR clusters showed largely donor specificity. Study results and limitations: Contracting clones localized mainly to CM and EM when CD4+ and mainly to EMRA when CD8+. CD4/CD8 balance characterized clones contracting day 15 to 85, and CD4+ skew characterized later expanders.

TCRdb fed the 5' RACE reads into MiXCR, producing one record per CDR3 protein. The table shows some 450,000 distinct CDR3 sequences, with approximately 19% occurring only once. The CDR3 has 15 amino acids. Trimming removed 3 bases from V and 4 bases from J, with 15 bases in between. Germline CDR1 is MGHRA and CDR2 is YSYEKL. To note about this clonotype: The antigen remains undetermined.

The chain recombines TRBV4-1 with TRBJ1-1, with D hard to call. The clonotype was recovered from a man aged 18 to 35 who had mild COVID-19 (a few samples of this study predate the infection). Cell type and time point are not known. Sequencing input: PBMCs or a T cell subset sorted from them (not recorded which). The CDR3 coding sequence is TGCGCCAGCAGCCATTTCGGAGGGAGAATCACTGAAGCTTTCTTT. Residues: CASSHFGGRITEAFF.